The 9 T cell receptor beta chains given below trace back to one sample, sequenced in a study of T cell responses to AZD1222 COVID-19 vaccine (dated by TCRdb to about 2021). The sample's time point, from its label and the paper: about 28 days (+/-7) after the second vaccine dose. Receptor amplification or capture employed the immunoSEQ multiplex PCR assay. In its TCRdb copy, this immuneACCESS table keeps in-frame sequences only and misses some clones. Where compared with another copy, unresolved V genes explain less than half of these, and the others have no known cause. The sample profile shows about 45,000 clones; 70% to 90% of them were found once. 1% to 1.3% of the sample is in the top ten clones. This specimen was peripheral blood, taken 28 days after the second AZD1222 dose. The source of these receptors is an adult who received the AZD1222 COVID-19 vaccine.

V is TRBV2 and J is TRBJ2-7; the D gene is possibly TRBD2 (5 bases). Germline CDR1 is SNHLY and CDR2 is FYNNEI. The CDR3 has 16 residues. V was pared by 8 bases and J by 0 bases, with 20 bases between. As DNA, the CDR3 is TGTGCCAGCGCCGGGAATTTAGGGCTGGGCTCCTACGAGCAGTACTTC. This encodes CASAGNLGLGSYEQYF.

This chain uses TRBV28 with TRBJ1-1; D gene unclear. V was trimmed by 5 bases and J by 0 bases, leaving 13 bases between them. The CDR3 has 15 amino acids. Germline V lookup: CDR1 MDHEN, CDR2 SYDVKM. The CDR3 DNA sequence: TGTGCCAGCAGTCAAAGGAAGAGCATGAACACTGAAGCTTTCTTT. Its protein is CASSQRKSMNTEAFF.

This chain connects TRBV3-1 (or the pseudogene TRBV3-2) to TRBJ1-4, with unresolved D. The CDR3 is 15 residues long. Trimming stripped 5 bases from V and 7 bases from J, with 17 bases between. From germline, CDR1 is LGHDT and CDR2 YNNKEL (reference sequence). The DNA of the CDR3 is TGTGCCAGCAGCTCCGGCGGGTGGGTTACTGAAAAACTGTTTTTT. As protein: CASSSGGWVTEKLFF.

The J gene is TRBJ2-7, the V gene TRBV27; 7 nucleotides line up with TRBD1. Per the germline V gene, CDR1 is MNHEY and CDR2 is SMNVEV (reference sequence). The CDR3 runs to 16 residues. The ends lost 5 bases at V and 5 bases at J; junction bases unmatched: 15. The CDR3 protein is CASSPTDRLIRNEQYF. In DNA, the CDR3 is TGTGCCAGCAGTCCAACGGACAGGCTAATTAGGAACGAGCAGTACTTC.

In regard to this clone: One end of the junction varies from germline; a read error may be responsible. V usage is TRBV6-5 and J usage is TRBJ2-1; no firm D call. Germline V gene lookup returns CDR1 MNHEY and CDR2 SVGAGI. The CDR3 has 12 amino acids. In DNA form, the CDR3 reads TGCGCTCGCCTCCGCTCCTACAATGAGCAGTTCTTC. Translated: CARLRSYNEQFF.

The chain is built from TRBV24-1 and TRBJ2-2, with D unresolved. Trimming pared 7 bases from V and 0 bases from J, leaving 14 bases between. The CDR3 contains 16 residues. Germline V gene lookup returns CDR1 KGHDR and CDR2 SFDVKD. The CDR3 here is CATSPFRHSNTGELFF. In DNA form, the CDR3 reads TGTGCCACCAGCCCCTTTCGGCATTCGAACACCGGGGAGCTGTTTTTT.

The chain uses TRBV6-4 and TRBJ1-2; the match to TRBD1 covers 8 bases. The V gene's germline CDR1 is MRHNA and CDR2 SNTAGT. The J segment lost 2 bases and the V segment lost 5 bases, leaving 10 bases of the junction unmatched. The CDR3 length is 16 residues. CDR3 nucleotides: TGTGCCAGCAGTTCAGTTTACAGGGGGAGGAACTATGGCTACACCTTC. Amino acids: CASSSVYRGRNYGYTF.

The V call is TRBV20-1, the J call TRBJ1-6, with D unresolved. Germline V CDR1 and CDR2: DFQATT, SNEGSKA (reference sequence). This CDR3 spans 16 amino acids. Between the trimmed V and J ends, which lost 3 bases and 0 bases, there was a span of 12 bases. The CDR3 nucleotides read TGCAGTGCTAGTCTTGGTCTGAGCTCCTATAATTCACCCCTCCACTTT. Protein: CSASLGLSSYNSPLHF.

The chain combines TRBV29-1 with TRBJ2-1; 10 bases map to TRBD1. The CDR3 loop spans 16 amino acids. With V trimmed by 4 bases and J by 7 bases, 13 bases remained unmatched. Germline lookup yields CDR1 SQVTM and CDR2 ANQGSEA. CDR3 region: CSVGNPGTGAGNEQFF. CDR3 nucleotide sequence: TGCAGCGTTGGAAATCCCGGGACAGGGGCGGGGAATGAGCAGTTCTTC.